Each of the 20 T cell receptor beta chains below was sequenced from the same sample in a study of CD8 T cells in Susac syndrome. Random-hexamer reverse transcription was applied to about 0.45 to 1 ug RNA. TCRdb fed the immunoSEQ multiplex PCR reads into MiXCR, producing one record per CDR3 protein. This table holds about 210,000 distinct CDR3 sequences, approximately 93% found once. Sequences were obtained from CD4+ T cells from PBMCs. All receptors derive from a human donor in good health.

The chain couples TRBV29-1 to TRBJ2-1; 9 nucleotides match TRBD1. The germline V gene encodes CDR1 SQVTM and CDR2 ANQGSEA. J lost 5 bases, V lost 4 bases, and 0 bases had no gene match. CDR3 length equals 12 residues. The CDR3 is CSVGTGDNEQFF. The CDR3 DNA sequence: TGCAGCGTTGGGACAGGGGACAATGAGCAGTTCTTC.

The chain employs TRBV20-1 and TRBJ1-1, with 8 bases aligning to TRBD1. This CDR3 is 14 amino acids long. Trimming removed 2 bases from V and 3 bases from J; junction bases left unmatched: 5. CDR1 is DFQATT and CDR2 is SNEGSKA in the germline V gene (reference sequence). The DNA of the CDR3 is TGCAGTGCTAGACCCAGGGGGCCGGACACTGAAGCTTTCTTT. It is translated as CSARPRGPDTEAFF.

The chain combines TRBV7-9 with TRBJ1-2; D might be TRBD1 (5 bases). The CDR3 runs to 13 residues. Trimming left V 1 base short and J 8 bases short, with 11 bases between. Germline V lookup: CDR1 SEHNR, CDR2 FQNEAQ (reference sequence). The CDR3 DNA reads as TGTGCCAGCAGCTTAGACGGGGGGATAGGCTACACCTTC. Its translation: CASSLDGGIGYTF.

CDR3 sequence reads: CASSFGTGSYEQYF. In DNA form, the CDR3 reads TGTGCCAGCAGCTTCGGGACAGGGTCCTACGAGCAGTACTTC. The chain couples TRBV5-6 to TRBJ2-7, with 9 nucleotides matching TRBD1. Germline V lookup: CDR1 SGHDT, CDR2 YYEEEE. Trimming took 2 bases from V and 1 from J; bases not matched to a gene: 1. The CDR3 is made up of 14 amino acids.

The gene calls are TRBV10-3 and TRBJ2-3, with D uncertain. There are 15 residues in the CDR3. The germline V gene has CDR1 ENHRY and CDR2 SYGVKD. Trimming removed 3 bases at V and 2 bases at J, with 12 bases between. Written as DNA, the CDR3 is TGTGCCATCAGTGATCGTAGTTTCTCCACAGATACGCAGTATTTT. This sequence encodes CAISDRSFSTDTQYF.

V gene TRBV29-1 combines with J gene TRBJ1-1, with a tentative D call TRBD1 (5 bases). The V gene lost 3 bases and the J gene lost 0 bases, with 14 bases spanning the gap. The CDR3 is made up of 15 amino acids. Germline V lookup: CDR1 SQVTM, CDR2 ANQGSEA. The CDR3 loop is CSVEVTEKLNTEAFF. CDR3 bases: TGCAGCGTTGAGGTGACAGAGAAACTGAACACTGAAGCTTTCTTT.

The chain carries TRBV9 and TRBJ2-5; no definite D call. Germline lookup yields CDR1 SGDLS and CDR2 YYNGEE. V was clipped by 7 bases and J by 4 bases, with 20 bases between them. This CDR3 has 15 residues. The CDR3 is CASSQQRAVGETQYF. The CDR3 DNA reads TGTGCCAGCTCCCAACAACGGGCGGTTGGAGAGACCCAGTACTTC.

This chain connects TRBV5-8 to TRBJ2-1; 7 positions agree with TRBD1. The CDR3 loop spans 16 amino acids. V was clipped by 3 bases and J by 9 bases; unmatched bases: 15. Germline CDR1 and CDR2: SGHTS and YDEGEE. The CDR3: CASSSPFRRQGGEQFF. The DNA for the CDR3 is TGTGCCAGCAGCTCGCCATTCCGACGACAGGGCGGTGAGCAGTTCTTC.

The rearrangement uses TRBV9 and TRBJ2-2; 7 bases line up with TRBD1. Germline CDR1 reads SGDLS; CDR2 reads YYNGEE. V shed 0 bases, J shed 2 bases, and the junction held 1 base outside the gene matches. The CDR3 covers 15 residues. The CDR3: CASSVVGGNTGELFF. CDR3 coding DNA: TGTGCCAGCAGCGTAGTAGGGGGCAACACCGGGGAGCTGTTTTTT.

This clonotype was seen once. V gene TRBV14 combines with J gene TRBJ1-2, with D unresolved. V lost 1 base to trimming and J lost 8 bases, with 11 bases between them. The CDR3 length is 13 residues. Per germline, CDR1 SGHDN and CDR2 FVKESK. The CDR3 region is CASSQGGLGGYTF. Written as DNA, the CDR3 is TGTGCCAGCAGCCAAGGAGGCCTGGGGGGCTACACCTTC.

V and J are TRBV28 and TRBJ2-3, with 10 bases matching TRBD2. The germline V gene encodes CDR1 MDHEN and CDR2 SYDVKM. The CDR3 consists of 15 residues. The J segment lost 1 base and the V segment lost 5 bases, leaving 3 bases of the junction unmatched. CDR3 protein: CASSLGTSGTDTQYF. The CDR3 nucleotides read TGTGCCAGCAGTCTAGGGACTAGCGGCACAGATACGCAGTATTTT. Full variable domain (remainder filled in from reference TRBV28 and TRBJ2-3): DVKVTQSSRYLVKRTGEKVFLECVQDMDHENMFWYRQDPGLGLRLIYFSYDVKMKEKGDIPEGYSVSREKKERFSLILESASTNQTSMYLCASSLGTSGTDTQYFGPGTRLTVL.

The chain is built from TRBV12-1 and TRBJ2-7; TRBD1 is taken as the D call from the table, unchecked against the DNA. TRBV12-1 is designated a pseudogene. This CDR3 has 16 amino acids. The CDR3 protein is CASSFARWDSSYEQYV. Written as DNA, the CDR3 is TGTGCCAGCAGCTTTGCCCGATGGGACAGCTCCTACGAGCAGTACGTC.

The V gene is TRBV28, the J gene TRBJ1-1; D may be TRBD1 (6 bases). The length of the CDR3 is 14 residues. Germline CDR1 is MDHEN and CDR2 is SYDVKM. Trimming removed 2 bases at V and 5 bases at J, with 12 bases between. The CDR3 here is CASSLPGAITEAFF. The CDR3 coding sequence is TGTGCCAGCAGTTTACCAGGGGCCATAACTGAAGCTTTCTTT.

The chain is built from TRBV2 and TRBJ1-5, with D hard to call. CDR1 is SNHLY and CDR2 is FYNNEI in the germline V gene. Trimming left V 9 bases short and J 1 base short, with 7 bases between. The CDR3 covers 12 residues. The CDR3 region is CARGRSNQPQHF. DNA of the CDR3: TGTGCCAGAGGACGGAGCAATCAGCCCCAGCATTTT. The variable domain in full, completed from reference TRBV2 and TRBJ1-5, reads EPEVTQTPSHQVTQMGQEVILRCVPISNHLYFYWYRQILGQKVEFLVSFYNNEISEKSEIFDDQFSVERPDGSNFTLKIRSTKLEDSAMYFCARGRSNQPQHFGDGTRLSIL.

This chain joins TRBV5-1 and TRBJ1-1; D unresolved. Germline CDR1 is SGHRS and CDR2 is YFSETQ. Trimming removed 3 bases from V and 3 bases from J, with 18 bases in between. The CDR3 has 16 amino acids. The CDR3 region has the DNA TGCGCCAGCAGCTCCCAAATCGGTGGAGGGCACACTGAAGCTTTCTTT. As protein: CASSSQIGGGHTEAFF.

The chain combines TRBV15 with TRBJ1-1; D is uncertain. This CDR3 spans 12 amino acids. Germline CDR1 LNHNV, CDR2 YYDKDF (reference sequence). V lost 1 base and J lost 7, with 7 bases in between. CDR3 loop: CATSRALGEAFF. The CDR3 DNA sequence: TGTGCCACCAGCAGAGCCCTCGGTGAAGCTTTCTTT.

A few counts support this clonotype. The chain combines TRBV11-2 with TRBJ1-1; D uncertain. V lost 1 base, J lost 1 base, and 13 bases lay in between. This CDR3 contains 16 residues. CDR1 is SGHAT and CDR2 is FQNNGV in the germline V gene. The CDR3: CASSLVFRHRNTEAFF. As DNA, the CDR3 is TGTGCCAGCAGCTTAGTGTTTAGGCATCGGAACACTGAAGCTTTCTTT. The variable domain in full, completed from reference TRBV11-2 and TRBJ1-1, reads EAGVAQSPRYKIIEKRQSVAFWCNPISGHATLYWYQQILGQGPKLLIQFQNNGVVDDSQLPKDRFSAERLKGVDSTLKIQPAKLEDSAVYLCASSLVFRHRNTEAFFGQGTRLTVV.

This clonotype was counted a single time. The V gene is TRBV7-3, the J gene TRBJ2-3; 7 nucleotides match TRBD1. Germline V gene data show CDR1 as SGHTA and CDR2 as FQGTGA. CDR3 size: 14 residues. V gave up 6 bases and J gave up 2 bases; unmatched junction bases: 5. The CDR3 is CASRWDRLTDTQYF. In DNA, the CDR3 is TGTGCCAGCAGGTGGGACAGACTCACAGATACGCAGTATTTT.

This clonotype was recorded a few times. The chain employs TRBV5-4 and TRBJ2-3; D remains unclear. Per the germline V gene, CDR1 is SGHNT and CDR2 is YYREEE (reference sequence). CDR3 size: 13 residues. V was shortened by 1 base and J by 4 bases, with 7 bases between the two germline ends. The CDR3 here is CASSLWSADTQYF. For the CDR3, the DNA is TGTGCCAGCAGCTTGTGGTCCGCAGATACGCAGTATTTT. The full variable domain, completed using reference TRBV5-4 and TRBJ2-3, is ETGVTQSPTHLIKTRGQQVTLRCSSQSGHNTVSWYQQALGQGPQFIFQYYREEENGRGNFPPRFSGLQFPNYSSELNVNALELDDSALYLCASSLWSADTQYFGPGTRLTVL.

The V gene is TRBV6-1, the J gene TRBJ1-2; maybe TRBD1 (6 bases). V gave up 7 bases and J gave up 2 bases, with 17 bases separating them. Looked up from germline, CDR1 is MNHNS and CDR2 is SASEGT. The CDR3 is 15 amino acids. As DNA, the CDR3 is TGTGCCAGCATTCCCTCACAGGGAAAAAACTATGGCTACACCTTC. Its protein product is CASIPSQGKNYGYTF.